This entry lists 13 T cell receptor beta chains sequenced from one sample in a study of blood T cell repertoires in COVID-19. This table comes from immunoSEQ multiplex PCR, and its TCRdb copy is limited to in-frame clones, with some not included. The repertoire holds approximately 200,000 clones, around 87% seen once, with approximately 2.4% in the top ten. The specimen was PBMCs or T cells enriched from blood (not recorded which). Receptors were obtained from a woman aged 30 to 39 who had recovered from COVID-19.

V gene TRBV7-3 combines with J gene TRBJ2-6, with a weak D call TRBD1 (5 bases). The V and J ends lost 1 base and 1 base respectively, with 14 bases between them. The CDR3 spans 18 residues. The germline V gene has CDR1 SGHTA and CDR2 FQGTGA. The CDR3 region is CASSLSGAALSGANVLTF. Here the CDR3 DNA reads TGTGCCAGCAGCTTAAGTGGGGCAGCCCTATCTGGGGCCAACGTCCTGACTTTC.

This chain links TRBV2 with TRBJ1-4, with a weak D call TRBD1 (6 bases). V lost 9 bases and J lost 4, with 18 bases in between. The CDR3 covers 15 residues. The germline CDR1 and CDR2 sequences are SNHLY and FYNNEI. The CDR3 loop reads CASEGQGFGNEKLFF. CDR3 coding DNA: TGTGCCAGTGAGGGACAAGGGTTCGGTAATGAAAAACTGTTTTTT.

The rearrangement joins TRBV3-1 (or the pseudogene TRBV3-2) to TRBJ1-6, with 8 positions matching TRBD1. The V gene end was trimmed by 1 base and the J gene end by 7 bases; junction bases not matched to a gene: 0. Germline loops: CDR1 LGHDT, CDR2 YNNKEL (reference sequence). This CDR3 has 14 residues. The CDR3 loop reads CASSQGQGNSPLHF. The CDR3 DNA reads as TGTGCCAGCAGCCAAGGACAGGGGAATTCACCCCTCCACTTT.

The chain combines TRBV29-1 with TRBJ2-7; D is possibly TRBD2 (5 bases). With 3 bases removed from V and 7 bases from J, the gap between germline ends came to 19 bases. CDR3 length: 14 amino acids. From germline, CDR1 is SQVTM and CDR2 ANQGSEA. CDR3 in amino acids: CSVDAQSKSGEQYF. In DNA form, the CDR3 reads TGCAGCGTTGATGCCCAGTCGAAATCGGGGGAGCAGTACTTC.

This sequence joins TRBV9 and TRBJ1-1, with a tentative D call TRBD1 (6 bases). Germline V gives CDR1 SGDLS, CDR2 YYNGEE. This CDR3 region has 15 residues. Trimming left V 4 bases short and J 0 bases short, with 13 bases between. CDR3: CASSRGAQMNTEAFF. Here the CDR3 DNA reads TGTGCCAGCAGCCGGGGGGCCCAAATGAACACTGAAGCTTTCTTT. Drawing the rest from reference TRBV9 and TRBJ1-1, the complete variable domain is DSGVTQTPKHLITATGQRVTLRCSPRSGDLSVYWYQQSLDQGLQFLIQYYNGEERAKGNILERFSAQQFPDLHSELNLSSLELGDSALYFCASSRGAQMNTEAFFGQGTRLTVV.

The genes are TRBV29-1 and TRBJ2-1; tentative D call: TRBD2 (5 bases). CDR3 length equals 12 residues. CDR1 is SQVTM and CDR2 is ANQGSEA in the germline V gene. V lost 3 bases, J lost 9 bases, and 12 bases lay in between. The CDR3 DNA sequence: TGCAGCGTTGACGAGGGCCGGGTTGAGCAGTTCTTC. Protein product: CSVDEGRVEQFF.

The sample holds a few counts of this clone. The V gene is TRBV5-1, the J gene TRBJ2-5, with 13 bases aligning to TRBD2. The CDR3 runs to 17 residues. Germline V gives CDR1 SGHRS, CDR2 YFSETQ. V was pared by 4 bases and J by 4 bases, with 10 bases of the junction left unmatched. The CDR3 nucleotides are TGCGCCAGCAGCATCGGGACTAGCGGGGCCTACAGAGAGACCCAGTACTTC. Its translation is CASSIGTSGAYRETQYF.

The gene calls are TRBV30 and TRBJ2-2, with 11 bases fitting TRBD2. The ends lost 1 base at V and 7 bases at J; junction bases unmatched: 2. The CDR3 loop spans 14 amino acids. CDR1 and CDR2 from the germline V gene are GTSNPN and SVGIG (reference sequence). The CDR3 coding sequence is TGTGCCTGGAGTGCCGGGACTAGCGGCGGGGAGCTGTTTTTT. The encoded protein is CAWSAGTSGGELFF.

V is TRBV18 and J is TRBJ1-3; D ambiguous. V was trimmed by 6 bases and J by 4 bases, leaving 16 bases between them. Germline V gives CDR1 KGHSH, CDR2 LQKENI. This CDR3 has 15 residues. CDR3 amino acids: CASSLGRDPGNTIYF. DNA for the CDR3: TGTGCCAGCTCGCTTGGACGGGATCCCGGAAACACCATATATTTT.

The chain links TRBV6-5 to TRBJ1-2, with 7 bases identical to TRBD1. J lost 8 bases, V lost 6 bases, and 6 bases had no gene match. This CDR3 is 12 amino acids long. The germline V gene encodes CDR1 MNHEY and CDR2 SVGAGI. The CDR3 sequence: CASSLTGTGYTF. The CDR3 DNA reads TGTGCCAGCAGCCTGACAGGGACGGGCTACACCTTC.

V gene TRBV5-1 combines with J gene TRBJ2-2; 8 bases are a match to TRBD1. The CDR3 extends over 15 amino acids. J was trimmed by 4 bases and V by 4 bases; bases with no gene match: 6. Germline CDR1 and CDR2: SGHRS and YFSETQ. The CDR3 nucleotides are TGCGCCAGCAGCCTCGGACAGGGAAGCACCGGGGAGCTGTTTTTT. It specifies CASSLGQGSTGELFF.

The chain joins TRBV6-1 to TRBJ1-6, with D maybe TRBD1 (6 bases). V was cut by 4 bases and J by 0 bases, with 13 bases left in between. Germline V gene lookup returns CDR1 MNHNS and CDR2 SASEGT. The CDR3 covers 17 residues. The CDR3 sequence: CASSALQGSSYNSPLHF. CDR3 nucleotides: TGTGCCAGCAGTGCCCTCCAGGGGAGCTCCTATAATTCACCCCTCCACTTT.

This sequence joins TRBV30 and TRBJ1-5; no firm D call. V was cut by 1 base and J by 3 bases, with 7 bases left in between. This CDR3 is 13 amino acids long. The germline V gene encodes CDR1 GTSNPN and CDR2 SVGIG (reference sequence). The CDR3 loop is CAWSGQVNQPQHF. The DNA of the CDR3 is TGTGCCTGGAGTGGGCAGGTCAATCAGCCCCAGCATTTT.